These 26 T cell receptor beta chains came from one sample sequenced in a study of response to subunit inactivated influenza vaccine. Each CDR3 protein gets one entry after TCRdb re-called the RT-PCR reads with MiXCR. The table lists more than 450,000 distinct CDR3 sequences, about 11% of them singletons. The sequencing used PBMCs from blood, collected on the day of vaccination. These TCRs come from a man over 45 who received an inactivated influenza vaccine.

This clonotype was found a few times. This sequence joins TRBV7-9 and TRBJ1-4, with D perhaps TRBD1 (5 bases). The length of the CDR3 is 13 residues. Trimming shortened V by 5 bases and J by 5 bases, and 9 bases separated the two germline ends. CDR1 SEHNR and CDR2 FQNEAQ come from the germline V gene (reference sequence). In DNA, the CDR3 is TGTGCCAGCAGCGCGGGACTGAATGAAAAACTGTTTTTT. It yields the protein CASSAGLNEKLFF.

In this sample, this clonotype turned up a few times. The J gene is TRBJ2-6, the V gene TRBV9; D remains unclear. The length of the CDR3 is 15 residues. Germline V lookup: CDR1 SGDLS, CDR2 YYNGEE. Between the trimmed V and J ends, which lost 0 bases and 0 bases, there was a span of 4 bases. CDR3 nucleotide sequence: TGTGCCAGCAGCGTAGGTCACTCTGGGGCCAACGTCCTGACTTTC. Translating gives CASSVGHSGANVLTF.

J is TRBJ2-1 and V is TRBV7-2; D is undetermined. The CDR3 sequence is 13 residues long. The V gene's germline CDR1 is SGHTA and CDR2 FQGNSA. V lost 1 base and J lost 9, with 10 bases in between. CDR3 amino acids: CASSLGVVGEQFF. CDR3 DNA sequence: TGTGCCAGCAGCTTAGGGGTAGTAGGTGAGCAGTTCTTC.

This clonotype was counted between two and nine times. V usage is TRBV6-2 or TRBV6-3 and J usage is TRBJ2-4; 7 nucleotides align to TRBD1. Germline CDR1 is MNHEY and CDR2 is SVGEGT. Germline trimming cut 5 bases from V and 7 bases from J; bases unmatched to any gene: 2. The CDR3 consists of 12 residues. CDR3 amino acids: CASSTGVNIQYF. The DNA of the CDR3 is TGTGCCAGCAGTACAGGGGTGAACATTCAGTACTTC.

The chain has TRBV5-6 and TRBJ1-6; D perhaps matches TRBD1 (6 bases). The CDR3 sequence is 13 residues long. The germline V gene encodes CDR1 SGHDT and CDR2 YYEEEE. Trimming stripped 0 bases from V and 16 bases from J, with 14 bases between. The CDR3, as DNA: TGTGCCAGCAGCTTGGTAAATCAGGGGCGGCTCCACTTT. Its translation: CASSLVNQGRLHF.

The chain uses TRBV18 and TRBJ1-5; 8 bases match TRBD1. Looked up from germline, CDR1 is KGHSH and CDR2 is LQKENI. This CDR3 contains 13 residues. Trimming took 3 bases from V and 6 from J; bases not matched to a gene: 1. The CDR3 DNA sequence: TGTGCCAGCTCACCGGACAGGGTTCAGCCCCAGCATTTT. The encoded protein is CASSPDRVQPQHF.

This clonotype was observed a few times. The chain joins TRBV29-1 to TRBJ2-3; D gene ambiguous. Germline CDR1 reads SQVTM; CDR2 reads ANQGSEA. This CDR3 is 11 amino acids long. V was shortened by 4 bases and J by 3 bases, with 5 bases between the two germline ends. The CDR3 sequence: CSVVITDTQYF. The CDR3, as DNA: TGCAGCGTTGTAATTACAGATACGCAGTATTTT.

This chain uses TRBV20-1 with TRBJ2-1, with D unresolved. V was cut by 3 bases and J by 2 bases, with 20 bases left in between. Germline-derived CDR1 and CDR2 are DFQATT and SNEGSKA (reference sequence). CDR3 length: 17 amino acids. The CDR3 coding sequence is TGCAGTGCTAGTGTTGTTCCCGGGCAGGCAGCCTACAATGAGCAGTTCTTC. Its protein product is CSASVVPGQAAYNEQFF.

This clonotype was recorded many times. J is TRBJ2-2 and V is TRBV5-1; 9 bases align to TRBD2. The CDR3 extends over 15 amino acids. J lost 4 bases, V lost 2 bases, and 3 bases had no gene match. Germline V gene lookup returns CDR1 SGHRS and CDR2 YFSETQ. The CDR3 here is CASSLAGGGTGELFF. As DNA, the CDR3 is TGCGCCAGCAGCTTAGCGGGAGGAGGCACCGGGGAGCTGTTTTTT.

The sample holds many counts of this clonotype. The chain joins TRBV6-4 to TRBJ2-2; D is unclear. Per the germline V gene, CDR1 is MRHNA and CDR2 is SNTAGT. The V gene lost 4 bases and the J gene lost 8 bases, with 8 bases spanning the gap. The CDR3 loop spans 12 amino acids. This CDR3 reads CASSGAAGELFF. CDR3 bases: TGTGCCAGCAGTGGGGCCGCTGGGGAGCTGTTTTTT.

V and J are TRBV3-1 and TRBJ2-1; 7 nucleotides agree with TRBD2. The junction had 7 bases not matched to a gene; V was cut back by 0 bases and J by 5 bases. Per the germline V gene, CDR1 is LGHDT and CDR2 is YNNKEL (reference sequence). The CDR3 runs to 16 residues. Written as DNA, the CDR3 is TGTGCCAGCAGCCAAGAGTGGCGGGGGTTTGACAATGAGCAGTTCTTC. Protein sequence: CASSQEWRGFDNEQFF.

This clonotype appeared a few times. This chain connects TRBV29-1 to TRBJ2-7; TRBD1 or TRBD2 may be the D gene (5 bases each). V dropped 4 bases and J dropped 2 bases, with 24 bases sitting between them. The CDR3 contains 17 residues. The germline V gene has CDR1 SQVTM and CDR2 ANQGSEA. The CDR3 sequence: CSVGRRDLPPAAYEQYF. The CDR3 DNA is TGCAGCGTTGGGAGAAGGGACCTTCCTCCGGCCGCCTACGAGCAGTACTTC.

Turning to this clonotype: A much bigger clone sits one base away, suggesting this may be a read error. The J gene is TRBJ2-5, the V gene TRBV7-2; D perhaps matches TRBD2 (6 bases). V shed 0 bases and J shed 5 bases, with 7 bases lying between them. The CDR3 contains 13 residues. Germline CDR1 and CDR2: SGHTA and FQGNSA. CDR3 nucleotide sequence: TGTGCCAGCAGCTTAGCGACTAGTGAGACCCAGTACTTC. Translating it yields CASSLATSETQYF. Combining the CDR3 with reference TRBV7-2 and TRBJ2-5 gives the whole variable domain GAGVSQSPSNKVTEKGKDVELRCDPISGHTALYWYRQSLGQGLEFLIYFQGNSAPDKSGLPSDRFSAERTGGSVSTLTIQRTQQEDSAVYLCASSLATSETQYFGPGTRLLVL.

This clonotype was observed at least ten times. The gene calls are TRBV10-3 and TRBJ1-1; perhaps TRBD1 as D (5 bases). Trimming removed 6 bases from V and 0 bases from J, with 8 bases in between. Germline CDR1 ENHRY, CDR2 SYGVKD. CDR3 size: 13 residues. The CDR3 region is CAISRELNTEAFF. CDR3 sequence (DNA): TGTGCCATCAGCAGGGAATTGAACACTGAAGCTTTCTTT.

This clonotype was counted at least ten times. The V and J genes are TRBV5-1 and TRBJ2-7; maybe TRBD2 (6 bases). The V gene's germline CDR1 is SGHRS and CDR2 YFSETQ. With 4 bases removed from V and 2 bases from J, the gap between germline ends came to 19 bases. The CDR3 contains 16 residues. The CDR3 DNA is TGCGCCAGCAGCAACGACGGGGCTAGCGTAGCCTACGAGCAGTACTTC. This sequence encodes CASSNDGASVAYEQYF.

V gene TRBV18 combines with J gene TRBJ1-4; weak D call: TRBD1 (5 bases). The CDR3 runs 15 residues. Germline CDR1 reads KGHSH; CDR2 reads LQKENI. The V gene lost 6 bases and the J gene lost 3 bases, with 14 bases spanning the gap. The DNA for the CDR3 is TGTGCCAGCTCCCCCGACCAGGGAGCTAATGAAAAACTGTTTTTT. Residues: CASSPDQGANEKLFF.

The chain has TRBV21-1 and TRBJ1-1; TRBD1 reflects the table's D call only, with no check against the DNA. TRBV21-1 is classified as a pseudogene. The CDR3 runs 14 residues. CDR3 nucleotides: TGTGCCAGCAGCAAAGATCCGGGGGGCACTGAAGCTTTCTTT. The encoded protein is CASSKDPGGTEAFF.

In this sample, this clonotype turned up many times. This chain links TRBV20-1 with TRBJ2-1; 8 positions agree with TRBD2. The CDR3 is 15 amino acids. The ends lost 0 bases at V and 4 bases at J; junction bases unmatched: 5. Germline CDR1 is DFQATT and CDR2 is SNEGSKA (reference sequence). The CDR3 protein is CSARDMAGGYNEQFF. The CDR3 DNA is TGCAGTGCTAGAGATATGGCGGGAGGATACAATGAGCAGTTCTTC.

This clonotype was picked up many times. V gene TRBV7-8 combines with J gene TRBJ2-2, with TRBD2 matching over 9 bases. Germline loops: CDR1 SGHVS, CDR2 FQNEAQ. This CDR3 contains 15 residues. Trimming took 5 bases from V and 5 from J; bases not matched to a gene: 6. CDR3 amino acids: CASSAGLAATGELFF. The CDR3 bases are TGTGCCAGCAGCGCGGGACTAGCTGCGACCGGGGAGCTGTTTTTT. Complete variable domain (other parts from reference TRBV7-8 and TRBJ2-2): GAGVSQSPRYKVAKRGQDVALRCDPISGHVSLFWYQQALGQGPEFLTYFQNEAQLDKSGLPSDRFFAERPEGSVSTLKIQRTQQEDSAVYLCASSAGLAATGELFFGEGSRLTVL.

This clonotype was detected ten times or more. This rearrangement joins TRBV5-1 to TRBJ2-7, with 9 bases aligning to TRBD1. The CDR3 totals 13 residues. Germline V gene data show CDR1 as SGHRS and CDR2 as YFSETQ. The V segment lost 4 bases and the J segment 4 bases; nucleotides outside the gene matches: 3. CDR3 DNA: TGCGCCAGCAGCCGGGACAGGGAATACGAGCAGTACTTC. This encodes CASSRDREYEQYF.

The gene calls are TRBV7-8 and TRBJ1-2, with TRBD1 matching 9 bases. This CDR3 is 15 amino acids long. The junction had 12 bases not matched to a gene; V was cut back by 5 bases and J by 8 bases. CDR1 and CDR2 (germline): SGHVS, FQNEAQ. DNA of the CDR3: TGTGCCAGCAGCAGCCACCGGGACAGGGTGGTCGGCTACACCTTC. It encodes CASSSHRDRVVGYTF. The whole variable domain, remainder taken from reference TRBV7-8 and TRBJ1-2, is GAGVSQSPRYKVAKRGQDVALRCDPISGHVSLFWYQQALGQGPEFLTYFQNEAQLDKSGLPSDRFFAERPEGSVSTLKIQRTQQEDSAVYLCASSSHRDRVVGYTFGSGTRLTVV.

This clonotype was found a few times. The J gene is TRBJ2-2, the V gene TRBV12-3 or TRBV12-4; D not certain. The CDR3 covers 14 residues. V gave up 5 bases and J gave up 3 bases, with 10 bases separating them. The DNA for the CDR3 is TGTGCCAGCAGTGACTCGTGGGACACCGGGGAGCTGTTTTTT. It codes for CASSDSWDTGELFF.

This clonotype was detected only a few times. The chain couples TRBV5-8 to TRBJ2-7; D uncertain. Per the germline V gene, CDR1 is SGHTS and CDR2 is YDEGEE. Deletions cut 1 base from V and 2 bases from J, with 16 bases between. This CDR3 is built from 16 residues. The CDR3 reads CASSLYGLLAAYEQYF. The CDR3 coding sequence is TGTGCCAGCAGCTTGTACGGCCTCCTTGCTGCCTACGAGCAGTACTTC.

In DNA, the CDR3 is TGTGCCAGCTCACGCGATCCGCCAGGGTACGGGGAGACCCAGTACTTC. Protein sequence: CASSRDPPGYGETQYF. The rearrangement joins TRBV18 to TRBJ2-5, with D perhaps matching TRBD1 (5 bases). This CDR3 is built from 16 residues. The V end lost 4 bases, the J end lost 5 bases, and 20 bases lay between the germline ends. The germline gives CDR1 KGHSH, CDR2 LQKENI.

The sample holds a few counts of this clonotype. The chain is built from TRBV2 and TRBJ2-1; D remains unclear. Germline values: CDR1 SNHLY, CDR2 FYNNEI. V gave up 2 bases and J gave up 4 bases, with 12 bases separating them. This CDR3 region has 15 residues. The CDR3 nucleotides read TGTGCCAGCAGTGAACAAGGATCCCCTTACAATGAGCAGTTCTTC. Translation: CASSEQGSPYNEQFF. The variable domain in full, with the rest retrieved from reference TRBV2 and TRBJ2-1, is EPEVTQTPSHQVTQMGQEVILRCVPISNHLYFYWYRQILGQKVEFLVSFYNNEISEKSEIFDDQFSVERPDGSNFTLKIRSTKLEDSAMYFCASSEQGSPYNEQFFGPGTRLTVL.

This sequence joins TRBV12-3 or TRBV12-4 and TRBJ1-5; D may be TRBD1 (5 bases). V gave up 3 bases and J gave up 4 bases, with 13 bases separating them. This CDR3 contains 15 residues. The CDR3 sequence: CASSLGRGSNQPQHF. The CDR3 nucleotides read TGTGCCAGCAGTTTGGGTAGGGGCTCGAATCAGCCCCAGCATTTT.